This TCR beta chain came from a study of shared clonotypes between healthy human individuals (dated by TCRdb to 2018 to 2020). For the study in its entirety: A couple of women and a few men aged 18 to 49 years were included in the cohort. For each donor, CD4 naive and CD4 memory were each run on three plates, CD8 naive on two plates, and CD8 memory on one plate. Blood TCR repertoires of several healthy adults were deeply sequenced to estimate repertoire size and the extent of clonotype sharing between individuals. Libraries were prepared and TCR repertoires were sequenced by different laboratories using diverse techniques, in order to increase sequencing depth and limit assay-specific biases. Between about 0.8 and 9 billion PBMCs per donor were obtained by leukapheresis.

Using the deep immunoSEQ assay, multiplex PCR amplified TCR CDR3 regions from genomic DNA. Genomic DNA extracted from each cell subset was distributed evenly over all wells of several immunoSEQ 96-well plates, and each plate served as one replicate. For sorted subsets, approximately 0.2 ug of genomic DNA, equivalent to 25,000 to 35,000 T cell genomes, went into each replicate PCR. Purified libraries were quantified with a Qubit 3.0 fluorometer, sized on a Bioanalyzer 2100, and re-quantified with the KAPA Library Quantification kit. Every immunoSEQ 96-well plate was sequenced on a separate single-read 150-cycle Illumina NextSeq 550 flow cell. The original pipeline was this. Because the immunoSEQ output included only junctional sequences and no quality scores, the filtering could not be the same as the filtering used for full-length reads. To assign V/J genes and CDR3, sequences were annotated against IMGT germline references using PyIR, a Python wrapper for IgBLAST v1.9. Reads were filtered out if the reads had weak V/J assignments (E-value above 1e-6), no CDR3, stop codons, out-of-frame junctions, or ambiguous translated residues. V3J clonotypes were defined as sequences sharing an identical inferred V gene, J gene, and CDR3 amino acid sequence. Percentage overlap between repertoires was computed as shared unique clonotypes divided by the size of the smaller repertoire. Repertoire richness was assessed with RTK rarefaction, the Chao1 estimator, and Recon v2.1 estimates of unobserved clonotypes. Generation probabilities were computed with OLGA for all TCRbeta clonotypes obtained by the gDNA method from several donors. TCRdb obtained this table from immuneACCESS and retained in-frame rearrangements with V and J assigned. These tables miss some clones; where compared with another copy, unresolved V genes account for less than half of the shortfall, and the remainder is unexplained. V and J calls and clone size are those listed in that table; D and trimming were worked out from the DNA. The sample table holds hundreds of thousands of clones, of which more than 70% were seen once. Of the sample, roughly 1.9% falls within the top ten clones.

Donors were healthy HIV-negative adults with no recently reported acute infections or vaccinations. Only Caucasian adults living in Nashville, Tennessee, USA were represented among the donors. CD4+ T cells were enriched through magnetic negative selection, after which naive cells were positively selected on CD45RA and the remaining negative fraction served as the memory subset. Blood was obtained by leukapheresis, after which PBMCs were separated by Ficoll-Histopaque density gradient centrifugation and cryopreserved in liquid nitrogen vapor phase. Analytical flow cytometry was used to check the purity and quantity of each magnetically sorted T cell population. Genomic DNA was isolated from every sorted fraction and measured by UV absorbance on a Nanodrop 2000c. Per the germline V gene, MDHEN is the CDR1 and SYDVKM is the CDR2. From the cysteine through the phenylalanine, the CDR3 covers 18 amino acids. Only the CDR3 portion is preserved as DNA: 54 bases, with reading frame beginning at the first base. V drops 3 bases and J drops 1 base, leaving 19 bases in between.

As to this clone: It lacks a known antigen. No base qualities exist here, and no much larger clone lies one base off it.

What the authors observed across the whole study: Across several donors, approximately 4.9% of naive CD4, roughly 3.4% of naive CD8, under 2.5% of memory CD4, and 0.4% to 0.45% of memory CD8 clonotypes were shared. Sampling was limited to blood, and TCR repertoires in tissue likely differ from TCR repertoires in blood. Based on pairwise subsampling, the degree of clonotype sharing among donors was expected to be affected by sequencing depth. Naive subsets generally had larger estimated clonotype richness than memory subsets did. Even with the large sequencing depth, rarefaction of the sorted-subset datasets indicated that sequencing was incomplete. The genetic and exposure-history diversity represented was limited by the small number of donors. Clonotypes shared by all four sorted-subset donors showed higher generation probabilities than non-shared clonotypes.

This clonotype was sampled from a woman between 25 and 40 years old in good health. The sequenced sample was memory CD4+ T cells sorted from blood. Taken with the paper, the label for cell subset or site translates to: CD45RA-negative fraction. This receptor chain uses TRBV28 and TRBJ2-1; the D segment could be TRBD2, given 6 matching bases. Here the CDR3 is given as CASSFEDYLDLSYNEQFF. The DNA sequence reads TGTGCCAGCAGTTTCGAGGACTACCTAGACCTATCCTACAATGAGCAGTTCTTC.